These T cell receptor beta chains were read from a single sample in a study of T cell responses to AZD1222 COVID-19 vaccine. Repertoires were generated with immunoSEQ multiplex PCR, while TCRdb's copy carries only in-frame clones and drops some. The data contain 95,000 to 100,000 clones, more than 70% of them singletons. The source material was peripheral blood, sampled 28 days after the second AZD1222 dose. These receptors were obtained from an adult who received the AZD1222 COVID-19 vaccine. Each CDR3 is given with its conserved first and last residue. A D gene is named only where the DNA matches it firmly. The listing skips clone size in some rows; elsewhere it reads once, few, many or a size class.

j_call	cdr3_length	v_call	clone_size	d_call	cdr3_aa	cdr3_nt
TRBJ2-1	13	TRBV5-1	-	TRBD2	CASSLDGGNEQFF	TGCGCCAGCAGCTTGGACGGGGGGAATGAGCAGTTCTTC
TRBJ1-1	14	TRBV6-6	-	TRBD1	CASRAGQGRTEAFF	TGTGCCAGCAGAGCGGGACAGGGTCGCACTGAAGCTTTCTTT
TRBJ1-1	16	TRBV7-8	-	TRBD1	CASSLGTGVWSTEAFF	TGTGCCAGCAGCTTGGGGACAGGGGTTTGGTCCACTGAAGCTTTCTTT
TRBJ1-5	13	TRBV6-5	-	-	CASSSGTQRPQHF	TGTGCCAGCAGTTCCGGGACACAGAGGCCCCAGCATTTT
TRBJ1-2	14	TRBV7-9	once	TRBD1	CASSLVLTGEGYTF	TGTGCCAGCAGCTTAGTGTTGACAGGGGAAGGCTACACCTTC
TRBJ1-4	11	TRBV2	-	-	CASSVFEKLFF	TGTGCCAGCAGTGTATTTGAAAAACTGTTTTTT
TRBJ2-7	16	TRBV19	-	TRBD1	CASKGAIGLGSYEQYF	TGTGCCAGCAAGGGGGCCATAGGCTTGGGCTCCTACGAGCAGTACTTC
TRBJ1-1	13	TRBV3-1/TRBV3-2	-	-	CASSPLGGTEAFF	TGTGCCAGCAGCCCTTTGGGTGGCACTGAAGCTTTCTTT
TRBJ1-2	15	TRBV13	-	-	CASSLQGIGGYGYTF	TGTGCCAGCAGCTTACAGGGGATAGGAGGCTATGGCTACACCTTC
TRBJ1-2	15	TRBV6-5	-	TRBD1	CASRITGGAVRGYTF	TGTGCCAGCAGAATAACAGGGGGCGCGGTTCGTGGCTACACCTTC
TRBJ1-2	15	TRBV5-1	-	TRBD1	CASTVIGGAGYGYTF	TGCGCCAGCACGGTCATAGGGGGCGCAGGGTATGGCTACACCTTC
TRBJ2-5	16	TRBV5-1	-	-	CASSLAPLGDQETQYF	TGCGCCAGCAGCTTGGCTCCTCTGGGGGACCAAGAGACCCAGTACTTC
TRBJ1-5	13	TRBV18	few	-	CASSESTGQPQHF	TGTGCCAGCTCAGAATCGACAGGCCAGCCCCAGCATTTT
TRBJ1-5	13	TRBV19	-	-	CASSIPGHQPQHF	TGTGCCAGTAGTATCCCCGGCCATCAGCCCCAGCATTTT
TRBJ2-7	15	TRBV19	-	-	CASRRSGDSAYEQYF	TGTGCCAGTAGGCGATCAGGGGATTCTGCCTACGAGCAGTACTTC
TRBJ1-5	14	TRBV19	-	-	CASSSGTQNQPQHF	TGTGCCAGTAGTTCCGGGACACAAAATCAGCCCCAGCATTTT
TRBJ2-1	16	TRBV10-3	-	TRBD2	CAISESTSGRGNEQFF	TGTGCCATCAGTGAGTCGACTAGCGGGAGAGGCAATGAGCAGTTCTTC
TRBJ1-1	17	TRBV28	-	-	CASSHLTPGGPYTEAFF	TGTGCCAGCAGCCATCTTACCCCGGGGGGGCCATACACTGAAGCTTTCTTT
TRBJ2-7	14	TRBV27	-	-	CASSFRGAGYEQYF	TGTGCCAGCAGTTTCAGAGGGGCAGGCTACGAGCAGTACTTC
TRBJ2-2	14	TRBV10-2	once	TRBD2	CASMGGENTGELFF	TGCGCCAGCATGGGAGGGGAAAACACCGGGGAGCTGTTTTTT
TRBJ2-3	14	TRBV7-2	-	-	CASTPQGRRGTQYF	TGTGCCAGCACCCCCCAGGGGAGGCGGGGTACGCAGTATTTT
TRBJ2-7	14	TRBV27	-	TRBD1	CASSAGTGGNEQYF	TGTGCCAGCAGCGCCGGGACAGGGGGCAACGAGCAGTACTTC
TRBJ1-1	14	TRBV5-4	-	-	CASSRSSDTTEAFF	TGTGCCAGCAGCCGATCCAGTGATACCACTGAAGCTTTCTTT
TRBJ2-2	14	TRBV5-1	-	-	CASSPGQNTGELFF	TGCGCCAGCAGCCCAGGACAGAACACCGGGGAGCTGTTTTTT
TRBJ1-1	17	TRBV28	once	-	CASSLWVGRLMNTEAFF	TGTGCCAGCAGTTTATGGGTGGGTAGACTTATGAACACTGAAGCTTTCTTT
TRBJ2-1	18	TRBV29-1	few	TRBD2	CSVERTSGRESSYNEQFF	TGCAGCGTTGAACGGACTAGCGGGAGAGAGAGCTCCTACAATGAGCAGTTCTTC
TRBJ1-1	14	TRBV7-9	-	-	CASSYRKGGIEAFF	TGTGCCAGCAGCTATAGGAAAGGGGGAATTGAAGCTTTCTTT
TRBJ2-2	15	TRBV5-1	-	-	CASSLDRETTGELFF	TGCGCCAGCAGCTTGGACAGGGAAACCACCGGGGAGCTGTTTTTT
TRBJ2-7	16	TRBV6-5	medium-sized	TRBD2	CASSYSGTSGPYEQYF	TGTGCCAGCAGTTACTCTGGGACTAGCGGTCCTTACGAGCAGTACTTC
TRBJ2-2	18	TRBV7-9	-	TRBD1	CASSLGPRDRGDTGELFF	TGTGCCAGCAGCTTAGGACCCCGGGACAGGGGAGACACCGGGGAGCTGTTTTTT
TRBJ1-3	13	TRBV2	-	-	CASSDAIGNTIYF	TGTGCCAGCAGTGATGCTATTGGAAACACCATATATTTT
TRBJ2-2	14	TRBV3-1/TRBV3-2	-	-	CASSQDRLRGELFF	TGTGCCAGCAGCCAAGATCGCCTTCGGGGGGAGCTGTTTTTT
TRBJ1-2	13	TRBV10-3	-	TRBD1	CAIRGQVNYGYTF	TGTGCCATCAGGGGACAGGTTAACTATGGCTACACCTTC
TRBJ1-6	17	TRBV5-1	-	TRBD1	CASSLEGVRGLHSPLHF	TGCGCCAGCAGCTTGGAGGGGGTCAGGGGGCTTCATTCACCCCTCCACTTT
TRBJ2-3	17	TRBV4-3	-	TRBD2	CASSQDQLAGYTDTQYF	TGCGCCAGCAGCCAAGATCAACTAGCGGGGTACACAGATACGCAGTATTTT
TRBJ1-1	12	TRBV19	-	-	CASTMGGTEAFF	TGTGCCAGTACGATGGGGGGCACTGAAGCTTTCTTT